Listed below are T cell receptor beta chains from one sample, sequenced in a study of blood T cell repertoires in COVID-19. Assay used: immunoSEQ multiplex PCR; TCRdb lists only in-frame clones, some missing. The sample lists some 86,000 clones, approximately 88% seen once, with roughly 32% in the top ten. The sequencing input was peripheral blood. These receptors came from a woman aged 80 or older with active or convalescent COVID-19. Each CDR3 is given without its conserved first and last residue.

CDR3: ASSPPPGLAGLGANVLT; V: TRBV21-1
CDR3: ATSEPLSGEQY; V: TRBV24-1
CDR3: ASSLEGGTQY; V: TRBV11-3
CDR3: ASTHFPGQGNGELF; V: TRBV27
CDR3: ASSFSPSSGRTDTQY; V: TRBV11-2
CDR3: ASSQDLAPSGNTIY; V: TRBV3-1/TRBV3-2
CDR3: ASSEDRGRGDTQY; V: TRBV9
CDR3: ASSLGDNQPQH; V: TRBV7-9
CDR3: ASSGLAGVGELF; V: TRBV7-9
CDR3: ASSFLATGRHTEAF; V: TRBV28